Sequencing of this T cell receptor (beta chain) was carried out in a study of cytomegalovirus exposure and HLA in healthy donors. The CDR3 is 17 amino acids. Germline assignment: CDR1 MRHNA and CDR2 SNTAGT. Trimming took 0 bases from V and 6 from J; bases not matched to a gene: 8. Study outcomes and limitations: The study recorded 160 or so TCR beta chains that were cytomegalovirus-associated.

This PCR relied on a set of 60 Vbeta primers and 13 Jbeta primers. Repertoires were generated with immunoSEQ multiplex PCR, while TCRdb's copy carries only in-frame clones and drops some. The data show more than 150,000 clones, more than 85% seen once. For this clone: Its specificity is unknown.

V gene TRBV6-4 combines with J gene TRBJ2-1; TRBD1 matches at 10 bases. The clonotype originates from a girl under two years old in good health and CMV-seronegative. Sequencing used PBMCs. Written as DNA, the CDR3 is TGTGCCAGCAGTGACTCGATGGAGCGGGACAGGGGCAATGAGCAGTTCTTC. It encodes CASSDSMERDRGNEQFF.